What follows are 8 T cell receptor beta chains derived from one specimen sequenced in a study of beta chain features in type 1 diabetes. Expressed TCRB transcripts were sequenced because the entire RNA isolate underwent reverse transcription. The protocol was immunoSEQ multiplex PCR, while the TCRdb copy is restricted to in-frame clones and leaves out a portion. The sample gives roughly 400,000 clones, approximately 15% of which show up once; around 0.039% is in the top ten. The sequenced material came from naive CD4+ T cells from blood. The receptors were gathered from a young man in good health.

The V call is TRBV14, the J call TRBJ2-2; no firm D call. The CDR3 has 18 residues. Per germline, CDR1 SGHDN and CDR2 FVKESK. V lost 5 bases and J 3 bases, leaving 22 bases between the germline ends. Here the CDR3 reads CASSEKAWGFDYTGELFF. In DNA form, the CDR3 reads TGTGCCAGCAGCGAAAAAGCTTGGGGATTCGATTACACCGGGGAGCTGTTTTTT. The whole variable domain, filled in from reference TRBV14 and TRBJ2-2, reads EAGVTQFPSHSVIEKGQTVTLRCDPISGHDNLYWYRRVMGKEIKFLLHFVKESKQDESGMPNNRFLAERTGGTYSTLKVQPAELEDSGVYFCASSEKAWGFDYTGELFFGEGSRLTVL.

This clone occurred a few times. CDR3 DNA sequence: TGTGCCAGCAGCTATGCAATCAGGGGAGAGCAGTACGTC. Translated: CASSYAIRGEQYV. This rearrangement joins TRBV11-2 to TRBJ2-7; TRBD1 is a possible D gene (6 bases). CDR1 is SGHAT and CDR2 is FQNNGV in the germline V gene. The CDR3 is 13 amino acids. Trimming removed 4 bases at V and 7 bases at J, with 14 bases between.

This clone has only a few counts. The chain combines TRBV5-1 with TRBJ2-5; 7 positions match TRBD1. From germline, CDR1 is SGHRS and CDR2 YFSETQ. J gave up 8 bases and V 3 bases, and 10 bases lay outside the gene matches. This CDR3 has 14 residues. DNA of the CDR3: TGCGCCAGCAGCTCCACAGGGGTACAGGGCACCCAGTACTTC. It codes for CASSSTGVQGTQYF.

The chain is built from TRBV27 and TRBJ2-7; maybe TRBD2 (5 bases). The ends were cut back, 2 bases at V and 3 bases at J, with 17 bases in the middle. The germline gives CDR1 MNHEY, CDR2 SMNVEV (reference sequence). The CDR3 extends over 16 amino acids. The CDR3 sequence: CASSLKGYGILYEQYF. The CDR3 DNA follows: TGTGCCAGCAGTTTAAAGGGTTACGGGATACTCTACGAGCAGTACTTC.

The chain links TRBV2 to TRBJ2-2; D not certain. The CDR3 consists of 14 residues. Germline V lookup: CDR1 SNHLY, CDR2 FYNNEI. Trimming left V 1 base short and J 4 bases short, with 7 bases between. CDR3 in DNA: TGTGCCAGCAGTGAAGTACCATTCACCGGGGAGCTGTTTTTT. Encoded protein: CASSEVPFTGELFF. Combining the CDR3 with reference TRBV2 and TRBJ2-2 gives the whole variable domain EPEVTQTPSHQVTQMGQEVILRCVPISNHLYFYWYRQILGQKVEFLVSFYNNEISEKSEIFDDQFSVERPDGSNFTLKIRSTKLEDSAMYFCASSEVPFTGELFFGEGSRLTVL.

The sample holds a few counts of this clone. The CDR3 bases are TGTGCCAGCTCACCCAGGACTAACACAGATACGCAGTATTTT. Translated: CASSPRTNTDTQYF. The chain recombines TRBV18 with TRBJ2-3; D perhaps matches TRBD2 (6 bases). This CDR3 spans 14 amino acids. CDR1 and CDR2 (germline): KGHSH, LQKENI. Trimming shortened V by 3 bases and J by 2 bases, and 9 bases separated the two germline ends.

The genes are TRBV7-9 and TRBJ2-2; weak D call: TRBD2 (5 bases). Germline V gives CDR1 SEHNR, CDR2 FQNEAQ (reference sequence). The CDR3 is made up of 16 amino acids. V lost 2 bases and J lost 1, with 11 bases in between. The CDR3, as DNA: TGTGCCAGCAGCTTAAGAGGGTCTATGAACACCGGGGAGCTGTTTTTT. It is translated as CASSLRGSMNTGELFF.

The J gene is TRBJ2-2, the V gene TRBV6-5; 11 bases are shared with TRBD2. Germline V gene sequence: CDR1 MNHEY, CDR2 SVGAGI. The V segment lost 5 bases and the J segment 8 bases; nucleotides outside the gene matches: 7. The CDR3 totals 15 residues. CDR3 protein: CASSVLAGGSGELFF. The CDR3 region has the DNA TGTGCCAGCAGTGTGCTAGCGGGAGGATCTGGGGAGCTGTTTTTT.